Described below is a single T cell receptor (beta chain) sequence and its context. Its antigen is as yet unknown. At one boundary the junction diverges from the germline segment, which might be a read error. These data are taken from a study of cytomegalovirus exposure and HLA in healthy donors. Broader study findings: CMV serostatus was the sole immune exposure information available. In an earlier analysis, most TCR beta V segments were productive about 87% or about 30% of the time.

Germline V lookup: CDR1 SEHNR, CDR2 FQNEAQ (reference sequence). The CDR3 is 15 residues long. Vbeta (60) and Jbeta (13) primers were used in the PCR. Sequencing used immunoSEQ multiplex PCR; TCRdb keeps in-frame clones, though not all of them. The sample is made up of tens of thousands of clones, and the top ten hold about 2.9% of it. The V gene is TRBV7-9, the J gene TRBJ1-1; D not resolved. The source of this sequence is a man aged 35 to 55 in good health and CMV-seronegative. Sequencing was done on a sample of PBMCs. The CDR3 is CAGSLIELMNTEAFF. For the CDR3, the DNA is TGTGCCGGCAGCTTAATTGAACTGATGAACACTGAAGCTTTCTTT. The full variable domain, rest sourced from reference TRBV7-9 and TRBJ1-1, is DTGVSQNPRHKITKRGQNVTFRCDPISEHNRLYWYRQTLGQGPEFLTYFQNEAQLEKSRLLSDRFSAERPKGSFSTLEIQRTEQGDSAMYLCAGSLIELMNTEAFFGQGTRLTVV.